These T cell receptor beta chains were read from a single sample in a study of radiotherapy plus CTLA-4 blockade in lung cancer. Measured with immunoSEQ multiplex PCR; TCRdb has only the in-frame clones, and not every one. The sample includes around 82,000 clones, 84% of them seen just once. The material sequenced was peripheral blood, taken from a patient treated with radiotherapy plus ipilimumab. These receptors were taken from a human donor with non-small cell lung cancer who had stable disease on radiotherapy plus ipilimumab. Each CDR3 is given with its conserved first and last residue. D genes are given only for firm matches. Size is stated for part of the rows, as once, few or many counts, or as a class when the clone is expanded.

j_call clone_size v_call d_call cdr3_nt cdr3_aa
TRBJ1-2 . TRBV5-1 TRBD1 TGCGCCAGCAGCCCGGACAGGACCGGTAGCTATGGCTACACCTTC CASSPDRTGSYGYTF
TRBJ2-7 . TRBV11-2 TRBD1 TGTGCCAGCAGCCCTCCGGGACAGGGGAGGATCTACGAGCAGTACTTC CASSPPGQGRIYEQYF
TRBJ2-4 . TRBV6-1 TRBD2 TGTGCCAGCAGTGAAGCGGGGGGAGGGACGGCGAAAAACATTCAGTACTTC CASSEAGGGTAKNIQYF
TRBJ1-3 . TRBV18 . TGTGCCAGCTCACTAAAACCCCCTCCGGGGACCATATATTTT CASSLKPPPGTIYF
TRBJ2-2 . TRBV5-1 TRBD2 TGCGCCAGCAGCTTCAATCGGGAGGGCCGCGCCGGGGAGCTGTTTTTT CASSFNREGRAGELFF
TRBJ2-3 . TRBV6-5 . TGTGCCAGCAGGCAGGGGCGAGATCCAGATACGCGGTATTTT CASRQGRDPDTRYF
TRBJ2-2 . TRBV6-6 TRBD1 TGTGCCAGCACTCGACAGGGCAACACCGGGGAGCTGTTTTTT CASTRQGNTGELFF
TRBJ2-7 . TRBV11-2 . TGTGCCAGCAGCCCGCCAGGGGTCTACGAGCAGTACTTC CASSPPGVYEQYF
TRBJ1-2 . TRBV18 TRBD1 TGTGCCAGCTCAACTTTGGACAGGGGGCCTGGCTACACCTTC CASSTLDRGPGYTF
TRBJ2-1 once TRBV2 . TGTGCCAGCTCCCTCCCCAATGAGCAGTTCTTC CASSLPNEQFF
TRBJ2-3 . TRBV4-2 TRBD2 TGTGCCAGCAGCCAAGATTTGTTAGCGGGGGTAGATTTT CASSQDLLAGVDF
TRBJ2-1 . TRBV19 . TGTGCCAGTAGTATAAACCTTCAAAGCGATGAGCAGTTCTTC CASSINLQSDEQFF
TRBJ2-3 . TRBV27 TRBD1 TGTGCCAGCCGGGACAGGGAAGATACGCAGTATTTT CASRDREDTQYF
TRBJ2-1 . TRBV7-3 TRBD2 TGTGCCAGCAGCTTAACTAGCGGGTGGGCAAGTGAGCAGTTCTTC CASSLTSGWASEQFF
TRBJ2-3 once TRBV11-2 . TGTGCCAGCAGCTTAGATTTGAGGGGCACAGATACGCAGTATTTT CASSLDLRGTDTQYF
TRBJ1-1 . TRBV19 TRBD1 TGTGCCAGTACCTTTACCGGGACAGGGGGTAACACTGAAGCTTTCTTT CASTFTGTGGNTEAFF
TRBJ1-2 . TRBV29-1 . TGCAGCGTCCCCAACATTGGAAGTACGGGGAACTATGGCTACACCTTC CSVPNIGSTGNYGYTF
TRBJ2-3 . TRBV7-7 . TGTGCCAGCAGCCCCCAGCCAGGAGATACGCAGTATTTT CASSPQPGDTQYF
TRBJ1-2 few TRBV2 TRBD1 TGTGCCAGCAGCCGGGACAGGGACTATGGCTACACCTTC CASSRDRDYGYTF
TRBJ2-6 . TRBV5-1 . TGCGCCAGCAGGGGTGGGGCCAACGTCCTGACTTTC CASRGGANVLTF
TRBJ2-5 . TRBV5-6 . TGTGCCAGCAGCTCACGTTCCCGGGGGCAGGAGACCCAGTACTTC CASSSRSRGQETQYF
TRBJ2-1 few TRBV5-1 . TGCGCCAGCAGCTTTGGACAGACCAGCAACAATGAGCAGTTCTTC CASSFGQTSNNEQFF
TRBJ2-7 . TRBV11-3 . TGTGCCAGCAGCTTAGCGGTTGGGACGGAGCAGTACTTC CASSLAVGTEQYF
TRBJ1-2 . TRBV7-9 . TGTGCCAGCAGCTTAACCCGAGGCCTACTAAGTAACTATGGCTACACCTTC CASSLTRGLLSNYGYTF
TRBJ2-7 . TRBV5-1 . TGCGCCAGCAGCTTGAGTTCGGGGGCAGGCGAGCAGTACTTC CASSLSSGAGEQYF
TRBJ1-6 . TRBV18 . TGTGCCAGCTCACCGAATTTCCAGAATTCACCCCTCCACTTT CASSPNFQNSPLHF
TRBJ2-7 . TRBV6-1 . TGTGCCAGCAGGACCGGGTTAGCCTACGAGCAGTACTTC CASRTGLAYEQYF
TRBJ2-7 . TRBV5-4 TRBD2 TGTGCCAGCAGCTTGGCCGGGACTAGCGTCCACGAGCAGTACTTC CASSLAGTSVHEQYF
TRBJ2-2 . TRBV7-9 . TGTGCCAGCAGCAACTCTAACCGTCACTCGAACACCGGGGAGCTGTTTTTT CASSNSNRHSNTGELFF
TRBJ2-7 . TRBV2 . TGTGCCAGCAGTGTAAAGTACTTC CASSVKYF
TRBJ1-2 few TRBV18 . TGTGCCAGCTCACCATTCGACGACAATAACTATGGCTACACCTTC CASSPFDDNNYGYTF